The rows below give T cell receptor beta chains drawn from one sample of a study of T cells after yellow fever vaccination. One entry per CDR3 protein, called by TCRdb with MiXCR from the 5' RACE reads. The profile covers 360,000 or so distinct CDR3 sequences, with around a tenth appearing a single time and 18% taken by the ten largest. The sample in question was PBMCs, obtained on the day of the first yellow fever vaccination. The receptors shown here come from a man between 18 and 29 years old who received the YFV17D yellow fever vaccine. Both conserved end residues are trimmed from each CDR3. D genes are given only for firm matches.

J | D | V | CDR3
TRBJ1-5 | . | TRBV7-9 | ASSGWDEGWPQH
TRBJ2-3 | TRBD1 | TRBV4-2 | ASSQAGQGGTDTQY
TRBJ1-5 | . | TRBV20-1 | SARGGDQPQH
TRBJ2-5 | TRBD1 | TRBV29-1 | SVEVRGRGETQY
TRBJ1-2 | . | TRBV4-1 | ASSHPSANYGYT
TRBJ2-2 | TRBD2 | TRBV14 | ASSQRSFEFWRGGRDTGELF
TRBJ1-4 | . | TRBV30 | AWSPGKKLF
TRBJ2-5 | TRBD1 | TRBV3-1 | ASSRGTAQETQY
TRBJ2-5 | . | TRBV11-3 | ASSAGTAEETQY
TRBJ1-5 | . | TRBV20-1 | SARTDSNQPQH
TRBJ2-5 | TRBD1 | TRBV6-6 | ASRDRGSGTSTQY
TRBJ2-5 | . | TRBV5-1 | ASSSGGTGGLQETQY
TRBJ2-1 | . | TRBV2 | ASEGLHFEQF
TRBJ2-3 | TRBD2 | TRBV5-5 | ASRLAGGPPDTQY
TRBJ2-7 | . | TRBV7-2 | ASSLEGWGEQY
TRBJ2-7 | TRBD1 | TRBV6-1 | ASRRQGGYEQY
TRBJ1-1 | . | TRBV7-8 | ASSLRGGVNTEAF
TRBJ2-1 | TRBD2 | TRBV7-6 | ASSLASSGIRNEQF
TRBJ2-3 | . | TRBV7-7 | ASSLASGSDTQY
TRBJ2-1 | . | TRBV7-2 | ASSSDSFRRF
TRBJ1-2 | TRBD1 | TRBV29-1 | SVESGTGSRGYT
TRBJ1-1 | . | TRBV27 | ASSGTAAQPNTEAF
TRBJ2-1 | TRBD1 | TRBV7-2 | ASRPGQGGYNEQF
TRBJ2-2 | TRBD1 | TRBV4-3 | ASSQDTDRGTGELF
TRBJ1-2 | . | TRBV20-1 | SAIPTGFSGYT
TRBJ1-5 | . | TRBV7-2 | ASSLAAVNSNQPQH
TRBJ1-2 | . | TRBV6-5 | ASSFDLDTNYGYT
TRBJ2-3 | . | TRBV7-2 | ASSLQVTDTQY